A selection of T cell receptor beta chains follows, all from one sample in a study of blood T cell repertoires in COVID-19. Produced via immunoSEQ multiplex PCR; TCRdb's table is partial and in-frame only. The sample has 250,000 to 350,000 clones, around 85% seen once; the top ten hold more than 1.1%. Input material: peripheral blood. The receptors originated from a human donor with COVID-19, enrolled during active disease. The donor label of this sample is uncertain. Both conserved end residues are part of each CDR3. Fields, in order: clone size, V gene, D gene, J gene, CDR3 protein, CDR3 DNA. The D gene is left open where the match is weak. The size field is filled for only some rows; it gives once, few, many or a size class.

>.|TRBV27|TRBD1|TRBJ1-3
CASSWDRGNTIYF
TGTGCCAGCAGTTGGGACAGAGGAAACACCATATATTTT
>.|TRBV2|.|TRBJ2-2
CASSVVISGSGELFF
TGTGCCAGCAGCGTTGTAATCTCGGGGTCCGGGGAGCTGTTTTTT
>once|TRBV7-9|TRBD1|TRBJ2-1
CASSPRTGASGDDSNEQFF
TGTGCCAGCAGCCCTCGGACAGGGGCGTCGGGAGATGACAGCAATGAGCAGTTCTTC
>.|TRBV5-1|.|TRBJ2-6
CASNPGAEANVLTF
TGCGCCAGCAACCCAGGGGCAGAGGCCAACGTCCTGACTTTC
>.|TRBV7-2|TRBD2|TRBJ2-1
CASSSSTSGREQFF
TGTGCCAGCAGCTCATCCACTAGCGGGAGGGAGCAGTTCTTC
>once|TRBV9|TRBD2|TRBJ2-3
CASSFTTSGRGDTQYF
TGTGCCAGCAGCTTCACGACTAGCGGGAGGGGTGATACGCAGTATTTT
>.|TRBV20-1|.|TRBJ2-5
CSASLWASSQETQYF
TGCAGTGCTAGTCTCTGGGCTAGCAGCCAAGAGACCCAGTACTTC
>.|TRBV2|TRBD1|TRBJ2-5
CASSDPTGGPRETQYF
TGTGCCAGCAGTGACCCCACAGGGGGCCCTCGGGAGACCCAGTACTTC
>.|TRBV6-1|.|TRBJ1-5
CASSERGGSQPQHF
TGTGCCAGCAGTGAACGGGGAGGGAGTCAGCCCCAGCATTTT
>.|TRBV10-3|TRBD1|TRBJ1-3
CAIKRDRGSGTGNTIYF
TGTGCCATTAAACGGGACAGGGGGTCTGGTACTGGAAACACCATATATTTT
>once|TRBV3-1/TRBV3-2|TRBD2|TRBJ2-1
CASSQYLAGSGEQFF
TGTGCCAGCAGCCAATATCTAGCGGGGTCAGGGGAGCAGTTCTTC
>few|TRBV4-3|.|TRBJ1-1
CASSQGRDAEAFF
TGCGCCAGCAGCCAAGGCAGGGATGCTGAAGCTTTCTTT
>.|TRBV24-1|TRBD2|TRBJ2-1
CATSDLGGRATNEQFF
TGTGCCACCAGTGATTTGGGCGGGAGGGCCACCAATGAGCAGTTCTTC
>.|TRBV9|.|TRBJ2-3
CASNSDRTDTQYF
TGTGCCAGCAATAGCGACCGCACAGATACGCAGTATTTT
>.|TRBV4-3|TRBD2|TRBJ2-3
CASSQSPTSGSTDTQYF
TGCGCCAGCAGCCAATCTCCGACTAGCGGGAGCACAGATACGCAGTATTTT
>once|TRBV30|TRBD1|TRBJ1-2
CAWTVTSGTGEGYTF
TGTGCCTGGACTGTTACCTCCGGGACAGGGGAGGGCTACACCTTC
>.|TRBV12-3/TRBV12-4|.|TRBJ2-3
CASSLTLRDTQYF
TGTGCCAGCAGTTTAACCTTGCGAGATACGCAGTATTTT
>.|TRBV18|.|TRBJ2-3
CASSPTGDTQYF
TGTGCCAGCTCACCGACGGGGGATACGCAGTATTTT
>.|TRBV14|TRBD2|TRBJ2-1
CASSPWDYLLTDEQFF
TGTGCCAGCAGCCCTTGGGACTACCTCCTTACGGATGAGCAGTTCTTC
>.|TRBV28|TRBD1|TRBJ2-1
CASSTPGTGTEDNEQFF
TGTGCCAGCAGTACCCCAGGCACCGGGACAGAGGACAATGAGCAGTTCTTC
>once|TRBV2|.|TRBJ1-5
CASSGGAGSNQPQHF
TGTGCCAGCAGTGGCGGGGCCGGGAGCAATCAGCCCCAGCATTTT
>.|TRBV7-2|.|TRBJ1-1
CASRTGWGGGTEAFF
TGTGCCAGCAGGACCGGCTGGGGGGGCGGGACTGAAGCTTTCTTT
>.|TRBV11-3|TRBD2|TRBJ2-2
CASSSTRFLAGGPTGELFF
TGTGCCAGCAGCTCTACCCGCTTTTTAGCGGGAGGGCCCACCGGGGAGCTGTTTTTT